The source of this T cell receptor (beta chain) is a study of blood T cell repertoires in COVID-19. Original methodology: Amplification with reference gene primers provided the estimates of nucleated cell counts. Here immunoSEQ multiplex PCR was the method, and the copy in TCRdb shows in-frame clones only, minus some. The D gene and trimming were derived from the DNA, and the V and J assignments and clone size from that table. This table has tens of thousands of clones, roughly 82% appearing once. V lost 3 bases and J 3 bases, leaving 9 bases between the germline ends. The CDR3 sequence is 14 residues long. Germline V CDR1 and CDR2: KGHSH, LQKENI.

This receptor was identified in a man aged 50-60 years with acute or convalescent COVID-19. The specimen sequenced was peripheral blood. This chain connects TRBV18 to TRBJ1-5; D not resolved. CDR3 in amino acids: CASSPGLINQPQHF. The CDR3 DNA is TGTGCCAGCTCACCCGGACTGATCAATCAGCCCCAGCATTTT.